The 27 T cell receptor beta chains reported below all come from one sample, sequenced in a study of blood T cell repertoires in COVID-19. Only in-frame clones appear in the TCRdb table, and some are missing; sequencing was by immunoSEQ multiplex PCR. The sample yields approximately 430,000 clones, 80% to 90% seen once. Sequenced input: peripheral blood. All receptors come from a woman aged 25 to 39 with active or convalescent COVID-19.

The chain has TRBV6-6 and TRBJ2-7; 12 bases fit TRBD1. This CDR3 is built from 14 residues. The V gene's germline CDR1 is MNHNY and CDR2 SVGAGI (reference sequence). The ends lost 4 bases at V and 5 bases at J; junction bases unmatched: 3. The chain's CDR3 is CASSWGQGANEQYF. The CDR3 DNA is TGTGCCAGCAGTTGGGGACAGGGGGCAAACGAGCAGTACTTC.

The chain employs TRBV7-6 and TRBJ2-2, with D possibly TRBD1 on 5 matching bases. CDR1 and CDR2 from the germline V gene are SGHVS and FNYEAQ. V was cut by 5 bases and J by 5 bases, with 18 bases left in between. This CDR3 has 16 residues. CDR3 sequence reads: CASSGAAAPGTGELFF. CDR3 nucleotide sequence: TGTGCCAGCAGCGGGGCCGCGGCCCCTGGGACCGGGGAGCTGTTTTTT.

This rearrangement joins TRBV2 to TRBJ2-1, with 10 bases identical to TRBD1. Trimming removed 7 bases from V and 10 bases from J; junction bases left unmatched: 10. This CDR3 has 14 residues. Looked up from germline, CDR1 is SNHLY and CDR2 is FYNNEI. CDR3 sequence (DNA): TGTGCCAGCACCCAGGGACAGGGGAGTCGGGAGCAGTTCTTC. Its protein is CASTQGQGSREQFF.

The chain uses TRBV18 and TRBJ1-2; D is ambiguous. Germline CDR1 and CDR2: KGHSH and LQKENI. The length of the CDR3 is 15 residues. V gave up 1 base and J gave up 5 bases, with 14 bases separating them. Here the CDR3 reads CASSPLPGIPYGYTF. The CDR3 DNA reads TGTGCCAGCTCACCACTTCCCGGGATTCCATATGGCTACACCTTC.

This chain uses TRBV11-2 with TRBJ1-2, with 7 positions matching TRBD1. In germline, CDR1 is SGHAT, CDR2 FQNNGV. J was trimmed by 4 bases and V by 4 bases; bases with no gene match: 6. This CDR3 is built from 14 residues. The DNA for the CDR3 is TGTGCCAGCAGCTCCCGGGACAGCCCCTATGGCTACACCTTC. This gives the protein CASSSRDSPYGYTF.

The chain joins TRBV19 to TRBJ1-6; the match to TRBD1 covers 9 bases. Germline V gene lookup returns CDR1 LNHDA and CDR2 SQIVND (reference sequence). CDR3 length: 14 residues. With V trimmed by 6 bases and J by 7 bases, 4 bases remained unmatched. The CDR3 sequence is CASSWTGDNSPLHF. The CDR3 DNA sequence: TGTGCCAGTAGCTGGACAGGGGACAATTCACCCCTCCACTTT.

The chain combines TRBV3-1 (or the pseudogene TRBV3-2) with TRBJ2-1; TRBD1 is a possible D gene (6 bases). Germline-derived CDR1 and CDR2 are LGHDT and YNNKEL (reference sequence). The CDR3 runs 17 residues. The ends were cut back, 1 base at V and 3 bases at J, with 16 bases in the middle. The DNA for the CDR3 is TGTGCCAGCAGCCAAGTAGGGGGTTTCAAGGTCTACAATGAGCAGTTCTTC. Encoded protein: CASSQVGGFKVYNEQFF.

In its sample, this clone was seen once. CDR3 sequence (DNA): TGTGCCAGCCTAATCCAAAGCTGGGAGACCCAGTACTTC. It is translated as CASLIQSWETQYF. This rearrangement joins TRBV2 to TRBJ2-5, with D uncertain. Germline V gene sequence: CDR1 SNHLY, CDR2 FYNNEI. V lost 8 bases and J lost 5, with 15 bases in between. The CDR3 runs 13 residues.

The genes are TRBV6-1 and TRBJ1-1; D gene ambiguous. V lost 3 bases and J lost 1, with 12 bases in between. Germline lookup yields CDR1 MNHNS and CDR2 SASEGT. The CDR3 totals 15 residues. CDR3 amino acids: CASSDPRGGNTEAFF. Here the CDR3 DNA reads TGTGCCAGCAGTGACCCAAGAGGAGGGAACACTGAAGCTTTCTTT.

The CDR3 here is CASSQDPQAPNYGYTF. The CDR3 DNA reads as TGCGCCAGCAGCCAAGATCCACAGGCCCCTAACTATGGCTACACCTTC. The rearrangement links TRBV4-1 to TRBJ1-2, with D maybe TRBD1 (5 bases). Germline CDR1 reads MGHRA; CDR2 reads YSYEKL. There are 16 residues in the CDR3. V lost 0 bases to trimming and J lost 0 bases, with 11 bases between them.

V and J are TRBV5-4 and TRBJ2-3; D is perhaps TRBD2 (6 bases). Deletions cut 4 bases from V and 0 bases from J, with 12 bases between. This CDR3 contains 15 residues. Germline CDR1 is SGHNT and CDR2 is YYREEE (reference sequence). The CDR3 sequence: CASSTEAGSTDTQYF. In nucleotides, the CDR3 is TGTGCCAGCAGCACAGAGGCGGGGAGCACAGATACGCAGTATTTT.

This chain connects TRBV6-5 to TRBJ1-6, with unresolved D. This CDR3 spans 14 amino acids. Trimming pared 3 bases from V and 8 bases from J, leaving 11 bases between. The germline V gene has CDR1 MNHEY and CDR2 SVGAGI. The CDR3 loop reads CASSYGGAHSPLHF. The CDR3 DNA sequence: TGTGCCAGCAGTTATGGAGGAGCGCATTCACCCCTCCACTTT.

The genes are TRBV6-1 and TRBJ1-6; D is perhaps TRBD1 (6 bases). This CDR3 has 15 residues. Germline V CDR1 and CDR2: MNHNS, SASEGT. Trimming left V 2 bases short and J 13 bases short, with 18 bases between. CDR3: CASSEYDGGLEPLHF. DNA of the CDR3: TGTGCCAGCAGTGAATACGATGGGGGCCTAGAGCCCCTCCACTTT.

The V gene is TRBV3-1 (or the pseudogene TRBV3-2), the J gene TRBJ1-2, with TRBD1 as a possible D gene (6 bases). CDR1 is LGHDT and CDR2 is YNNKEL in the germline V gene (reference sequence). The CDR3 length is 17 residues. The V gene lost 1 base and the J gene lost 8 bases, with 23 bases spanning the gap. CDR3: CASSQGTPGQTSRGYTF. The CDR3 DNA sequence: TGTGCCAGCAGCCAAGGGACTCCGGGACAAACTTCCAGAGGCTACACCTTC.

The chain links TRBV15 to TRBJ2-7; TRBD2 might be the D (7 bases). Germline V gene data show CDR1 as LNHNV and CDR2 as YYDKDF (reference sequence). The CDR3 consists of 15 residues. V gave up 1 base and J gave up 5 bases, with 15 bases separating them. CDR3 DNA: TGTGCCACCAGCAGAGGGATTGGGGGGGCCGACGAGCAGTACTTC. It yields the protein CATSRGIGGADEQYF.

The chain is built from TRBV4-1 and TRBJ2-7, with D perhaps matching TRBD1 (6 bases). V shed 4 bases and J shed 1 base, with 11 bases lying between them. The CDR3 is made up of 14 amino acids. CDR1 is MGHRA, CDR2 YSYEKL, per germline. The CDR3 spells CASSLSGQSYEQYF. Written as DNA, the CDR3 is TGCGCCAGCAGCCTCTCCGGACAGTCCTACGAGCAGTACTTC.

DNA of the CDR3: TGCAGCGTTGATGTAGCGGGAGGCGCGAACTCCTACAATGAGCAGTTCTTC. This translates into CSVDVAGGANSYNEQFF. V gene TRBV29-1 combines with J gene TRBJ2-1; 10 bases align to TRBD2. V gave up 3 bases and J gave up 0 bases; unmatched junction bases: 8. The V gene's germline CDR1 is SQVTM and CDR2 ANQGSEA. This CDR3 spans 17 amino acids.

The V gene is TRBV15, the J gene TRBJ1-6; TRBD1 is a possible D gene (5 bases). CDR3 length: 15 amino acids. CDR1 LNHNV and CDR2 YYDKDF come from the germline V gene (reference sequence). Trimming pared 8 bases from V and 1 base from J, leaving 12 bases between. CDR3 in DNA: TGTGCCACCCGACAGTCCCAGTCCTATAATTCACCCCTCCACTTT. Residues: CATRQSQSYNSPLHF.

The CDR3 is CASKGQGYTNEKLFF. DNA of the CDR3: TGTGCCAGCAAGGGACAGGGCTATACTAATGAAAAACTGTTTTTT. This sequence joins TRBV27 and TRBJ1-4, with TRBD1 matching over 9 bases. From germline, CDR1 is MNHEY and CDR2 SMNVEV (reference sequence). This CDR3 is 15 amino acids long. V shed 7 bases, J shed 2 bases, and the junction held 5 bases outside the gene matches.

The chain uses TRBV11-2 and TRBJ2-1; D uncertain. The CDR3 covers 14 residues. The V gene's germline CDR1 is SGHAT and CDR2 FQNNGV. V lost 2 bases and J lost 5, with 10 bases in between. The CDR3: CASSLRGLNNEQFF. The CDR3 nucleotides are TGTGCCAGCAGCTTACGTGGGCTTAACAATGAGCAGTTCTTC.

The J gene is TRBJ2-2, the V gene TRBV6-1; D perhaps matches TRBD1 (6 bases). Looked up from germline, CDR1 is MNHNS and CDR2 is SASEGT. With 2 bases removed from V and 1 base from J, the gap between germline ends came to 8 bases. The CDR3 runs 15 residues. The chain's CDR3 is CASSETGLNTGELFF. The CDR3 DNA reads TGTGCCAGCAGTGAAACAGGGCTGAACACCGGGGAGCTGTTTTTT.

V usage is TRBV5-4 and J usage is TRBJ1-6; 11 nucleotides line up with TRBD1. With 4 bases clipped from V and 9 bases from J, the junction kept 9 bases outside the gene matches. This CDR3 spans 16 amino acids. The germline V gene encodes CDR1 SGHNT and CDR2 YYREEE (reference sequence). The CDR3 reads CASSVGSGQGASPLHF. The CDR3 nucleotides are TGTGCCAGCAGCGTAGGATCCGGACAGGGGGCTTCACCCCTCCACTTT.

J is TRBJ2-1 and V is TRBV9; D may be TRBD1 (7 bases). The V and J ends lost 0 bases and 9 bases respectively, with 13 bases between them. The CDR3 length is 14 residues. Germline V CDR1 and CDR2: SGDLS, YYNGEE. DNA of the CDR3: TGTGCCAGCAGCGTAGAACTAGCAGGGGGTGAGCAGTTCTTC. Amino acids: CASSVELAGGEQFF. The variable domain in full, with the rest retrieved from reference TRBV9 and TRBJ2-1, is DSGVTQTPKHLITATGQRVTLRCSPRSGDLSVYWYQQSLDQGLQFLIQYYNGEERAKGNILERFSAQQFPDLHSELNLSSLELGDSALYFCASSVELAGGEQFFGPGTRLTVL.

This chain links TRBV7-2 with TRBJ1-6; 7 positions match TRBD1. V was pared by 4 bases and J by 4 bases, with 4 bases of the junction left unmatched. The CDR3 covers 15 residues. Germline loops: CDR1 SGHTA, CDR2 FQGNSA. In DNA, the CDR3 is TGTGCCAGCAGCTCCCGGACAGGTTATAATTCACCCCTCCACTTT. It specifies CASSSRTGYNSPLHF.

The genes are TRBV11-3 and TRBJ2-4; 14 bases are a match to TRBD2. J was trimmed by 2 bases and V by 0 bases; bases with no gene match: 18. The length of the CDR3 is 23 residues. Germline assignment: CDR1 SGHNT and CDR2 YENEEA. Here the CDR3 reads CASSLDPRGQTSGRAEPKNIQYF. The CDR3 DNA reads TGTGCCAGCAGCTTAGATCCCAGGGGGCAGACTAGCGGGAGGGCCGAACCCAAAAACATTCAGTACTTC. The variable domain in full, with the rest retrieved from reference TRBV11-3 and TRBJ2-4, is EAGVVQSPRYKIIEKKQPVAFWCNPISGHNTLYWYLQNLGQGPELLIRYENEEAVDDSQLPKDRFSAERLKGVDSTLKIQPAELGDSAVYLCASSLDPRGQTSGRAEPKNIQYFGAGTRLSVL.

The rearrangement uses TRBV27 and TRBJ2-1, with TRBD2 as a possible D gene (7 bases). This CDR3 has 16 amino acids. V was clipped by 4 bases and J by 4 bases, with 17 bases between them. The germline CDR1 and CDR2 sequences are MNHEY and SMNVEV (reference sequence). The DNA of the CDR3 is TGTGCCAGCAGTTCCCGGGGCGGGGGCCTATACAATGAGCAGTTCTTC. It specifies CASSSRGGGLYNEQFF.

The V gene is TRBV27, the J gene TRBJ2-3; 14 positions match TRBD2. The CDR3 spans 20 residues. Trimming removed 6 bases from V and 4 bases from J; junction bases left unmatched: 18. Germline values: CDR1 MNHEY, CDR2 SMNVEV (reference sequence). The CDR3 region is CASSRLPPGLAGAGADTQYF. CDR3 DNA sequence: TGTGCCAGCAGCCGTCTCCCTCCGGGACTAGCGGGAGCGGGGGCAGATACGCAGTATTTT.